This T cell receptor beta chain was recorded in a study of blood T cell repertoires in COVID-19. Study information: The origin of the acute and convalescent COVID-19 samples was the United States, Italy and Spain.

Trimming removed 8 bases from V and 2 bases from J, with 19 bases in between. The CDR3 contains 15 residues. Germline-derived CDR1 and CDR2 are MNHEY and SVGAGI. TCRdb keeps only in-frame clones here, not all; method: immunoSEQ multiplex PCR. The sample has 350,000 or so clones; approximately 86% are singletons. The TCR comes from a woman between 40 and 50 years old with acute COVID-19. Sample: PBMCs or T cells enriched from blood (not recorded which). The chain recombines TRBV6-5 with TRBJ2-7; D perhaps matches TRBD2 (7 bases). CDR3 DNA: TGTGCCAGCCGGGGGGCAGGGAAGGGAACCTACGAGCAGTACTTC. Protein: CASRGAGKGTYEQYF.